These 24 T cell receptor beta chains originate from one sample sequenced in a study of T cells in Graves' hyperthyroidism and ophthalmopathy. RNA transcripts yielded amplified TCR beta CDR3 regions. RT-PCR in the first round (using the HTBI primer set) targeted the TCR CDR3. A single record per CDR3 protein comes from TCRdb applying MiXCR to the multiplex PCR reads. The sample carries roughly 350,000 distinct CDR3 sequences, over 11% recorded once. Sequencing was carried out using blood. The receptor set was obtained from a young woman with Graves' hyperthyroidism.

This clonotype was counted ten times or more. The chain combines TRBV28 with TRBJ1-4; 10 bases are shared with TRBD1. The germline gives CDR1 MDHEN, CDR2 SYDVKM. J lost 6 bases, V lost 5 bases, and 6 bases had no gene match. The CDR3 totals 15 residues. In DNA, the CDR3 is TGTGCCAGCAGTCCCTCTGGGACAGGGGATGAAAAACTGTTTTTT. It encodes CASSPSGTGDEKLFF.

This clonotype came up many times. V is TRBV7-3 and J is TRBJ2-3, with D possibly TRBD2 on 6 matching bases. In germline, CDR1 is SGHTA, CDR2 FQGTGA. CDR3 length: 13 residues. Trimming pared 4 bases from V and 3 bases from J, leaving 8 bases between. The CDR3 is CASSWGVTDTQYF. DNA for the CDR3: TGTGCCAGCAGCTGGGGGGTAACAGATACGCAGTATTTT.

This clonotype appeared many times. The genes are TRBV7-2 and TRBJ2-7, with 8 bases lining up with TRBD2. This CDR3 has 20 residues. V lost 1 base, J lost 6 bases, and 23 bases stayed unmatched. From germline, CDR1 is SGHTA and CDR2 FQGNSA. The CDR3 loop is CASSLVGSASDGRAQGEQYF. CDR3 coding DNA: TGTGCCAGCAGCTTAGTCGGTTCGGCAAGCGACGGGAGGGCCCAAGGCGAGCAGTACTTC.

Points on this clonotype: A read error may explain this, as a much larger clone is one base away. This chain uses TRBV7-6 with TRBJ2-1; 15 bases map to TRBD2. Germline V lookup: CDR1 SGHVS, CDR2 FNYEAQ. The CDR3 covers 19 residues. The CDR3 is CASSSRTSGRAKVYNEQLF. Written as DNA, the CDR3 is TGTGCCAGCAGCTCCAGGACTAGCGGGAGGGCCAAGGTCTACAATGAGCAGTTGTTC.

This clonotype was detected many times. The rearrangement joins TRBV7-9 to TRBJ2-3, with D unresolved. This CDR3 spans 13 amino acids. Germline CDR1 and CDR2: SEHNR and FQNEAQ (reference sequence). Trimming removed 5 bases at V and 2 bases at J, with 8 bases between. The CDR3 DNA reads as TGTGCCAGCAGCGGGATCTTCACAGATACGCAGTATTTT. This translates into CASSGIFTDTQYF. The variable domain in full, with the rest retrieved from reference TRBV7-9 and TRBJ2-3, is DTGVSQNPRHKITKRGQNVTFRCDPISEHNRLYWYRQTLGQGPEFLTYFQNEAQLEKSRLLSDRFSAERPKGSFSTLEIQRTEQGDSAMYLCASSGIFTDTQYFGPGTRLTVL.

This clonotype was observed many times. This sequence joins TRBV20-1 and TRBJ2-5; TRBD2 matches 8 bases. After removal of 8 bases from V and 5 bases from J, the junction contained 10 bases not matched to a gene. Germline lookup yields CDR1 DFQATT and CDR2 SNEGSKA (reference sequence). The CDR3 runs 13 residues. The CDR3 loop reads CSPRAGEGETQYF. The CDR3 nucleotides read TGCAGTCCCAGAGCGGGAGAGGGGGAGACCCAGTACTTC.

The gene calls are TRBV19 and TRBJ1-5; D perhaps matches TRBD1 (5 bases). Looked up from germline, CDR1 is LNHDA and CDR2 is SQIVND (reference sequence). This CDR3 is 14 amino acids long. V was trimmed by 5 bases and J by 1 base, leaving 9 bases between them. This CDR3 is CASSPSGSNQPQHF. CDR3 DNA sequence: TGTGCCAGTAGTCCATCAGGGAGCAATCAGCCCCAGCATTTT.

This clonotype was picked up a small number of times. This chain links TRBV7-9 with TRBJ2-7; 9 nucleotides agree with TRBD1. J gave up 2 bases and V 5 bases, and 7 bases lay outside the gene matches. This CDR3 has 15 amino acids. The germline V gene has CDR1 SEHNR and CDR2 FQNEAQ (reference sequence). CDR3 amino acids: CASSPQDRGTYEQYF. The CDR3 DNA follows: TGTGCCAGCAGCCCACAGGACAGGGGAACCTACGAGCAGTACTTC.

The chain uses TRBV6-1 and TRBJ1-2; tentative D call: TRBD1 (5 bases). V was pared by 1 base and J by 3 bases, with 15 bases between. The CDR3 loop spans 16 amino acids. The germline V gene encodes CDR1 MNHNS and CDR2 SASEGT. CDR3 nucleotide sequence: TGTGCCAGCAGTGAAGAATTTGGGGACCTAGACTATGGCTACACCTTC. This codes for CASSEEFGDLDYGYTF.

Many counts were recorded for this clonotype. The chain combines TRBV9 with TRBJ2-1, with D possibly TRBD2 on 5 matching bases. The germline V and J ends were trimmed by 4 bases and 5 bases, with 13 bases remaining between them. Looked up from germline, CDR1 is SGDLS and CDR2 is YYNGEE. This CDR3 is built from 14 residues. DNA of the CDR3: TGTGCCAGCAGCCTCCGAGGGCGGGACAATGAGCAGTTCTTC. Translation gives CASSLRGRDNEQFF.

The gene calls are TRBV2 and TRBJ2-1; D remains unclear. V was pared by 1 base and J by 0 bases, with 16 bases between. Germline values: CDR1 SNHLY, CDR2 FYNNEI. The CDR3 has 18 amino acids. CDR3 sequence reads: CASSEGTGRTASYNEQFF. As DNA, the CDR3 is TGTGCCAGCAGTGAAGGGACCGGCCGTACGGCCTCCTACAATGAGCAGTTCTTC.

With respect to this clonotype: Possible read error: a much larger clone is one base away. The rearrangement joins TRBV19 to TRBJ1-1; 9 bases map to TRBD1. J gave up 7 bases and V 3 bases, and 9 bases lay outside the gene matches. The germline V gene has CDR1 LNHDA and CDR2 SQIVND (reference sequence). The CDR3 consists of 15 residues. CDR3 region: CASSITGGKYGEAFF. The CDR3 nucleotides are TGTGCCAGTAGTATTACAGGGGGCAAATACGGTGAAGCTTTCTTT. Based on the CDR3 plus reference TRBV19 and TRBJ1-1, the full variable domain is DGGITQSPKYLFRKEGQNVTLSCEQNLNHDAMYWYRQDPGQGLRLIYYSQIVNDFQKGDIAEGYSVSREKKESFPLTVTSAQKNPTAFYLCASSITGGKYGEAFFGQGTRLTVV.

The chain has TRBV20-1 and TRBJ2-1, with 11 bases identical to TRBD1. The CDR3 is made up of 12 amino acids. The V and J ends lost 4 bases and 14 bases, in that order; junction bases with no gene match: 7. The germline gives CDR1 DFQATT, CDR2 SNEGSKA (reference sequence). In DNA form, the CDR3 reads TGCAGTGCTACAGGGACAGGGGGTAGAGAGTTCTTC. Translated, it gives CSATGTGGREFF.

This clonotype occurred many times. The CDR3 loop is CAWSVEGELFF. Written as DNA, the CDR3 is TGTGCCTGGAGTGTCGAGGGGGAGCTGTTTTTT. The chain links TRBV30 to TRBJ2-2; no clear D gene. Germline values: CDR1 GTSNPN, CDR2 SVGIG (reference sequence). The CDR3 length is 11 residues. Trimming cost V 0 bases and J 8 bases, with 4 bases left between them.

There are a few counts of this clonotype. This chain uses TRBV20-1 with TRBJ2-7; D is uncertain. This CDR3 is built from 14 residues. Germline V gene data show CDR1 as DFQATT and CDR2 as SNEGSKA (reference sequence). Trimming removed 2 bases from V and 6 bases from J, with 17 bases in between. CDR3 nucleotide sequence: TGCAGTGCTAGATGGTCCCAGGTCGGCGGCGAGCAGTACTTC. It yields the protein CSARWSQVGGEQYF.

This clonotype has more than one count but fewer than ten. This chain links TRBV7-9 with TRBJ2-7; TRBD1 matches 9 bases. Germline V gene sequence: CDR1 SEHNR, CDR2 FQNEAQ (reference sequence). The CDR3 spans 15 residues. V was clipped by 5 bases and J by 2 bases; unmatched bases: 7. The CDR3 loop is CASSRPGQGTYEQYF. The DNA for the CDR3 is TGTGCCAGCAGCCGTCCGGGACAGGGAACCTACGAGCAGTACTTC.

This clonotype was observed at least ten times. This rearrangement joins TRBV28 to TRBJ1-5, with TRBD1 identical over 9 bases. The CDR3 spans 20 residues. The V segment lost 6 bases and the J segment 5 bases; nucleotides outside the gene matches: 23. CDR1 and CDR2 from the germline V gene are MDHEN and SYDVKM. CDR3 residues: CASSHPPFFNTGGEDQPQHF. In nucleotides, the CDR3 is TGTGCCAGCAGCCACCCCCCTTTTTTCAATACAGGGGGCGAAGATCAGCCCCAGCATTTT.

The CDR3 coding sequence is TGCGCCAGCAGTGAGTCCCACAGTGCCTTCTCTGGAAACACCATATATTTT. Translated, it gives CASSESHSAFSGNTIYF. J is TRBJ1-3 and V is TRBV10-2, with no clear D. Trimming pared 0 bases from V and 0 bases from J, leaving 12 bases between. Germline V lookup: CDR1 WSHSY, CDR2 SAAADI. There are 17 residues in the CDR3.

This clonotype appeared a few times. The V call is TRBV6-1, the J call TRBJ2-5; TRBD2 is a possible D gene (5 bases). The germline V gene encodes CDR1 MNHNS and CDR2 SASEGT. This CDR3 is built from 11 residues. The germline V and J ends were trimmed by 5 bases and 13 bases, with 14 bases remaining between them. The CDR3 DNA is TGTGCCAGCAGTTGGAGAGGGCCCCCGTACTTC. It encodes CASSWRGPPYF.

V and J are TRBV29-1 and TRBJ2-4; TRBD2 is a possible D gene (7 bases). Trimming removed 6 bases from V and 8 bases from J, with 26 bases in between. CDR1 is SQVTM and CDR2 is ANQGSEA in the germline V gene. The CDR3 extends over 16 amino acids. DNA of the CDR3: TGCAGCGTGCTGGACAGCCCAGCGGGATATGCGGACATTCAGTACTTC. As protein: CSVLDSPAGYADIQYF.

This clonotype appeared many times. The CDR3 loop is CASSQVAAGAYNEQFF. CDR3 in DNA: TGTGCCAGCAGCCAAGTCGCTGCGGGAGCCTACAATGAGCAGTTCTTC. The chain links TRBV3-1 to TRBJ2-1; 7 bases align to TRBD2. After removal of 1 base from V and 2 bases from J, the junction contained 5 bases not matched to a gene. Germline V CDR1 and CDR2: LGHDT, YNNKEL (reference sequence). CDR3 length: 16 residues.

With regard to this clonotype: The CDR3 ends on some other residue instead of the conserved phenylalanine or tryptophan, so this is likely a read error. V gene TRBV27 combines with J gene TRBJ2-7; D is unresolved. This CDR3 is 15 amino acids long. Per the germline V gene, CDR1 is MNHEY and CDR2 is SMNVEV (reference sequence). Deletions cut 2 bases from V and 2 bases from J, with 13 bases between. In DNA, the CDR3 is TGTGCCAGCAGTTTAGGTAGGGCAGGAACCTACGAGCAGTACCTC. Its protein is CASSLGRAGTYEQYL.

A few counts support this clonotype. The V gene is TRBV7-8, the J gene TRBJ2-2, with unresolved D. This CDR3 contains 15 residues. The V gene's germline CDR1 is SGHVS and CDR2 FQNEAQ. The germline V and J ends were trimmed by 3 bases and 2 bases, with 10 bases remaining between them. The CDR3 coding sequence is TGTGCCAGCAGCTTGGGCGGAACCAACACCGGGGAGCTGTTTTTT. This gives the protein CASSLGGTNTGELFF. Full variable domain (rest looked up from reference TRBV7-8 and TRBJ2-2): GAGVSQSPRYKVAKRGQDVALRCDPISGHVSLFWYQQALGQGPEFLTYFQNEAQLDKSGLPSDRFFAERPEGSVSTLKIQRTQQEDSAVYLCASSLGGTNTGELFFGEGSRLTVL.

This clonotype was recorded many times. The chain employs TRBV10-3 and TRBJ2-7; 8 bases are shared with TRBD1. CDR1 and CDR2 from the germline V gene are ENHRY and SYGVKD. J lost 2 bases, V lost 6 bases, and 6 bases had no gene match. The CDR3 loop spans 14 amino acids. The CDR3 protein is CAIRSGTGTYEQYF. The CDR3 DNA reads TGTGCCATCAGGTCCGGGACAGGCACCTACGAGCAGTACTTC.